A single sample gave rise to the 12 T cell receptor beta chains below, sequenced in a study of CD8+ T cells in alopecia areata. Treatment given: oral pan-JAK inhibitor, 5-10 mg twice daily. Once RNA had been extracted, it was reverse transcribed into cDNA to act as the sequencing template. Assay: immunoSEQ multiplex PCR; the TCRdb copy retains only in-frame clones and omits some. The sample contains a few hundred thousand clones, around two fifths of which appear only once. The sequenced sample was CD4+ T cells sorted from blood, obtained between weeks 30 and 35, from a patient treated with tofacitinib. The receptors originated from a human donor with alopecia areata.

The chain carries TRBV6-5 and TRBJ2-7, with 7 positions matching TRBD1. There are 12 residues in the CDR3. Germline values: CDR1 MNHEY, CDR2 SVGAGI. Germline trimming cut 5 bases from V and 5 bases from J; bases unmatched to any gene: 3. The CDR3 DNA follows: TGTGCCAGCAGTGGACAGGCAAACGAGCAGTACTTC. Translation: CASSGQANEQYF.

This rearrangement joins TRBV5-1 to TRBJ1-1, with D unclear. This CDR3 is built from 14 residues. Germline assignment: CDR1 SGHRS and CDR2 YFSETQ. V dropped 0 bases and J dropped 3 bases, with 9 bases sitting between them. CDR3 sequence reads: CASSLGDVDTEAFF. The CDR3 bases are TGCGCCAGCAGCTTGGGAGACGTCGACACTGAAGCTTTCTTT. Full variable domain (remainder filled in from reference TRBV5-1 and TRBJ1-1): KAGVTQTPRYLIKTRGQQVTLSCSPISGHRSVSWYQQTPGQGLQFLFEYFSETQRNKGNFPGRFSGRQFSNSRSEMNVSTLELGDSALYLCASSLGDVDTEAFFGQGTRLTVV.

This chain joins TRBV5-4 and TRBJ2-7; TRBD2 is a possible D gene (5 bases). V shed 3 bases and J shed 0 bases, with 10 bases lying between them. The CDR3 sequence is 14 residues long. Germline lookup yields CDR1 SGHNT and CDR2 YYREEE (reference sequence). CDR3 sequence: CASSSSGSSYEQYF. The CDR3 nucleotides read TGTGCCAGCAGCTCCAGCGGCAGCTCCTACGAGCAGTACTTC.

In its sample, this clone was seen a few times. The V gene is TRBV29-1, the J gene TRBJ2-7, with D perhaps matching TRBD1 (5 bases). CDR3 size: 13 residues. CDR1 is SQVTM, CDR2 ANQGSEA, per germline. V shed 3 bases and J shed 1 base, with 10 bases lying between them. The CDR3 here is CSVDRAGSYEQYF. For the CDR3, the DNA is TGCAGCGTTGACAGGGCAGGGTCCTACGAGCAGTACTTC.

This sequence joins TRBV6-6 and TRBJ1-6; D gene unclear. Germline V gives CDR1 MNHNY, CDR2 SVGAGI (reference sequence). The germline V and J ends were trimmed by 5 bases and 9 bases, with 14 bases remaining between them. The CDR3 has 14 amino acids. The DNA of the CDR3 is TGTGCCAGCAGTCCCCTCGGGGATGTTTCACCCCTCCACTTT. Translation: CASSPLGDVSPLHF.

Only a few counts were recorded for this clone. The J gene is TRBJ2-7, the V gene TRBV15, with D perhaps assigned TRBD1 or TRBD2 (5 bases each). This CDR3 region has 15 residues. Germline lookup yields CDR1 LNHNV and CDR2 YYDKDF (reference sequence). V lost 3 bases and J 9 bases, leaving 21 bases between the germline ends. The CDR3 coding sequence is TGTGCCACCAGCAGTCCCGGGACCCTAGGGAAAGGGCAGTACTTC. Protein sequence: CATSSPGTLGKGQYF.

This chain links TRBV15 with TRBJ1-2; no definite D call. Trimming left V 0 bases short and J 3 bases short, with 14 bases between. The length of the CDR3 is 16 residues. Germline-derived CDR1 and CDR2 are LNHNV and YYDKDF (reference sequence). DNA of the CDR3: TGTGCCACCAGCAGAGAAGGACTCCGATCGGACTATGGCTACACCTTC. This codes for CATSREGLRSDYGYTF.

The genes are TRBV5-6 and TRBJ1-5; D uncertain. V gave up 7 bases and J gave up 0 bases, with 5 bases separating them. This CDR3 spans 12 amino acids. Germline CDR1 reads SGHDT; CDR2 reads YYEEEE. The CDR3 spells CASQRSNQPQHF. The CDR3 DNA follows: TGTGCCAGCCAGCGTAGCAATCAGCCCCAGCATTTT.

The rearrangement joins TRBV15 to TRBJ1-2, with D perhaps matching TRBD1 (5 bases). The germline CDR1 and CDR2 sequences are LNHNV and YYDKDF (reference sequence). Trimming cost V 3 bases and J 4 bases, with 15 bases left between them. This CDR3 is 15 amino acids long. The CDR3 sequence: CATSRGRDPTYGYTF. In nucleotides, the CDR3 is TGTGCCACCAGCAGGGGTCGGGACCCCACCTATGGCTACACCTTC.

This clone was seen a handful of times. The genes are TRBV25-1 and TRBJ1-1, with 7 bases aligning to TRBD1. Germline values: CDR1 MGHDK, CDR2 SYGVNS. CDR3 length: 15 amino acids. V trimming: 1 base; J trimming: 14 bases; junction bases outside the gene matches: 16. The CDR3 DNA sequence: TGTGCCAGCAGTGAATTGGGGATACAGGGGCTGATCCCCTTCTTT. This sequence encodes CASSELGIQGLIPFF.

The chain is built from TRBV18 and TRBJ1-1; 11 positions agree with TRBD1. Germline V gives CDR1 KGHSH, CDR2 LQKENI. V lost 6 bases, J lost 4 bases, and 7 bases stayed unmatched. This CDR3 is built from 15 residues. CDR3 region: CASSLTGTGGTEAFF. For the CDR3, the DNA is TGTGCCAGCTCTCTCACCGGGACAGGGGGCACTGAAGCTTTCTTT.

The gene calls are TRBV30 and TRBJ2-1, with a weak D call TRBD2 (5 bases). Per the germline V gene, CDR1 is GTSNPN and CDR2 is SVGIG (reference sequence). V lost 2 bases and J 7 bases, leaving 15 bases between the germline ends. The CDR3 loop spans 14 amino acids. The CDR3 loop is CAWSPKRRGNEQFF. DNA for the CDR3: TGTGCCTGGAGTCCTAAACGGCGCGGGAATGAGCAGTTCTTC.